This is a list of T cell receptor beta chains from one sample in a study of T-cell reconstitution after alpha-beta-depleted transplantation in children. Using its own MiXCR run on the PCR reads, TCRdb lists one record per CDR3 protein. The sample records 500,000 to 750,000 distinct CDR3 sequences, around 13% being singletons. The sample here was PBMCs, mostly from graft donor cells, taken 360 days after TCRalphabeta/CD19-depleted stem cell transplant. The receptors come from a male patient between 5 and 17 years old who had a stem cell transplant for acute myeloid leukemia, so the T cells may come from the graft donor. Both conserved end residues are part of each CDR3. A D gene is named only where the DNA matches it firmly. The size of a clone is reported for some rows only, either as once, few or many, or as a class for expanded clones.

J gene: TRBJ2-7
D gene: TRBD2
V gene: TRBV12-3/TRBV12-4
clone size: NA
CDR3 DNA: TGTGCCAGCAGCATGACTAGCGGGTGGAGCTCCTACGAGCAGTACTTC
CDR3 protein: CASSMTSGWSSYEQYF

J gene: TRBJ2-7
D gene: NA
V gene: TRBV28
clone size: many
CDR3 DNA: TGTGCCAGCAGTTCAAACTGGGGACGGATGTCCTACGAGCAGTACTTC
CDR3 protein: CASSSNWGRMSYEQYF

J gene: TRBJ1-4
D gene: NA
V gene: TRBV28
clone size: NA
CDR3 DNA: TGTGCCAGCAGTTTATACCCGGGTTTCGGGCTGTTTTTT
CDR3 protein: CASSLYPGFGLFF

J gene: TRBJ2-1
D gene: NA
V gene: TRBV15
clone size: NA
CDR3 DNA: TGTGCCACCAGCAGAGACATACCAGGCAAGCAGTTCTTC
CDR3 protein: CATSRDIPGKQFF

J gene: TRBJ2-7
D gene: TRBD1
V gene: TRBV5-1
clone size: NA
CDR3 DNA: TGCGCCAGCAGCTTGGTTGGACAGGGGCCCTTTGAGCAGTACTTC
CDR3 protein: CASSLVGQGPFEQYF

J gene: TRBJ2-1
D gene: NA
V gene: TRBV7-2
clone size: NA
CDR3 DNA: TGTGCCAGCAAATCACGACCACCGGAATGGAATGAGCAGTTCTTC
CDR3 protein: CASKSRPPEWNEQFF

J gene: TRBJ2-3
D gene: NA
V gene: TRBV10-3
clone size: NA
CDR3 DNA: TGTGCCATCAGTCCGGGGGCGCGGCGCACAGATACGCAGTATTTT
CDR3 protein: CAISPGARRTDTQYF

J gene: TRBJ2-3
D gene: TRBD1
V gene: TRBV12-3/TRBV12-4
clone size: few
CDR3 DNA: TGTGCCAGCAGTCCGGGACAGGGGGGTTTCCCAGATACGCAGTATTTT
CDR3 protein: CASSPGQGGFPDTQYF

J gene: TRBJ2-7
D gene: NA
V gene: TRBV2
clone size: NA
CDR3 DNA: TGTGCCAGCAGTGGGACAGTAAGCTCCTACGAGCAGTACTTC
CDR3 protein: CASSGTVSSYEQYF

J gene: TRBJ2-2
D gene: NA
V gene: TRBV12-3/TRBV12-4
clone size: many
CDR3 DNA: TGTGCCAGCAGTTCGTACCCGGACAGATCGAACACCGGGGAGCTGTTTTTT
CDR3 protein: CASSSYPDRSNTGELFF

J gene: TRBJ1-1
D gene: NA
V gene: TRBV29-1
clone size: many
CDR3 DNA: TGCAGCGAAATCGACAGCGAAACCTTGAACACTGAAGCTTTCTTT
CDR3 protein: CSEIDSETLNTEAFF

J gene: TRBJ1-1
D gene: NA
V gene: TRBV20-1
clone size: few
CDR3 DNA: TGCAGTGCTAGAGATCCGAGGGTGCACGCTGAAGCTTTCTTT
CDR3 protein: CSARDPRVHAEAFF

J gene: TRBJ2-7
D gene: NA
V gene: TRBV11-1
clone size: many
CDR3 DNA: TGTGCCAGCAGCTTTGCCGAGAAGGGCTCCTACGAGCAGTACTTC
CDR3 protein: CASSFAEKGSYEQYF

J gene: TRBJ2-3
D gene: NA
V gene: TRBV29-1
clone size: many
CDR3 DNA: TGCAGCGTTGAAGGGGTCCAGACAGATACGCAGTATTTT
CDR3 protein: CSVEGVQTDTQYF

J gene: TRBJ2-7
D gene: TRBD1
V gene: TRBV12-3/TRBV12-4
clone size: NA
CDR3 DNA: TGTGCCAGCAGTTTAGGTTCGGGCCGAGACAGGGGGCTCAAGAGCTCCTACGAGCAGTACTTC
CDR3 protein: CASSLGSGRDRGLKSSYEQYF

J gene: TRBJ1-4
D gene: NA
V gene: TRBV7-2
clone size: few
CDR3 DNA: TGTGCCAGCAGCTTAGTTTTTACGTGGGGAGTCGAAAAACTGTTTTTT
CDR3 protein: CASSLVFTWGVEKLFF

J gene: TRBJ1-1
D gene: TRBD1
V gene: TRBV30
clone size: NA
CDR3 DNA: TGTGCCTGGAGTACAGGGACAGGGAAAAGGAGTGCTGAAGCTTTCTTT
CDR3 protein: CAWSTGTGKRSAEAFF

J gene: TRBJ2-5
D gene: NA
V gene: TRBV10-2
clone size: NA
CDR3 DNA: TGCGCCAGCAGGGCACCCGACCTTAGGCGGGAAGAGACCCAGTACTTC
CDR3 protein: CASRAPDLRREETQYF

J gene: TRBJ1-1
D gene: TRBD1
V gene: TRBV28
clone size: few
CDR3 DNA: TGTGCCAGCAGTCTACCTAACAGGGGGCGCTCGAACACTGAAGCTTTCTTT
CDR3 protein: CASSLPNRGRSNTEAFF

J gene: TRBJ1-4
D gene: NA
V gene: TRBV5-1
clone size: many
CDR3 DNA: TGCGCCAGCAGCTTGTTACAGGAGGGGGAAAAACTGTTTTTT
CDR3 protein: CASSLLQEGEKLFF

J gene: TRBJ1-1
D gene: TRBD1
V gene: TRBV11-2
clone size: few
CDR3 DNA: TGTGCCAGCAGCCATATTGGGACAGGGGTGTTTTCAGCTTTCTTT
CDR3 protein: CASSHIGTGVFSAFF

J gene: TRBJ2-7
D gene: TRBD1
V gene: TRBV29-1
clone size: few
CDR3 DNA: TGCAGCGTACGAGGGACAGGGGGCTTCGAGCAGTACTTC
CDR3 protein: CSVRGTGGFEQYF

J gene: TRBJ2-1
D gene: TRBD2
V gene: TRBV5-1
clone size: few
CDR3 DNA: TGCGCCAGCACGAGGCGGGGGGGCCCCCTCTCCAATGAGCAGTTCTTC
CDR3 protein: CASTRRGGPLSNEQFF

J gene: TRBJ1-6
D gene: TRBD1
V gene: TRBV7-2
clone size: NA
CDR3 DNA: TGTGCCAGCAGCTCCCAGGGGGTGGGGGATTCACCCCTCCACTTT
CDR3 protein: CASSSQGVGDSPLHF

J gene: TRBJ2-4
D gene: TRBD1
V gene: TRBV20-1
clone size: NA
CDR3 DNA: TGCAGTGCTGGGTCCCTCGGGACAGGCTTACCCATTCAGTACTTC
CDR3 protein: CSAGSLGTGLPIQYF

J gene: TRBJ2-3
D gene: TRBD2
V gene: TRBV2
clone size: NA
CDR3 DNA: TGTGCCAGCAGTCCCCGGACTAGCGGGAAATCAGATACGCAGTATTTT
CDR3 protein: CASSPRTSGKSDTQYF

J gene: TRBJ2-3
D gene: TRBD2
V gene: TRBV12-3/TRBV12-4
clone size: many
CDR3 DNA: TGTGCCAGCACAAGGGGCGGGAGTAGCGCAGATACGCAGTATTTT
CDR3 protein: CASTRGGSSADTQYF

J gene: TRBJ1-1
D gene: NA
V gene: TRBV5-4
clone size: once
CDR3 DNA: TGTTCCAGCAGCTCCCCGGGAAGCAACACTGAAGCTTTCTTT
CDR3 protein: CSSSSPGSNTEAFF

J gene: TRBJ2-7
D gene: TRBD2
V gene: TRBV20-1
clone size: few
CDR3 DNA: TGCAGTGCTCCCCCTAGCGGGAGGGACTACGAGCAGTACTTC
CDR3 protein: CSAPPSGRDYEQYF